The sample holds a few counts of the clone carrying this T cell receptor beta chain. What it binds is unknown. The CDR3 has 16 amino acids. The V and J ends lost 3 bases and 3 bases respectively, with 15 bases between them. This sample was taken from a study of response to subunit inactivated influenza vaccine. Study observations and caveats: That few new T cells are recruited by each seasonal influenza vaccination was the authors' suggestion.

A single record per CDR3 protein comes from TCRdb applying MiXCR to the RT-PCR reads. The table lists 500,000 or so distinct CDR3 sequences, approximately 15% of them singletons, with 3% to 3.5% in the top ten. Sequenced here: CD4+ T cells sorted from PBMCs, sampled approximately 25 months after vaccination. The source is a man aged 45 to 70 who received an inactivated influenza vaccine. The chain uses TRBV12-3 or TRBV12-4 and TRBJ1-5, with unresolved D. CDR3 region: CASSFSGPETNQPQHF. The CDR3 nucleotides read TGTGCCAGCAGTTTTTCCGGGCCTGAGACCAATCAGCCCCAGCATTTT.